The 18 T cell receptor beta chains below were found in one sample sequenced in a study of blood T cells in healthy people across ages. A second about 7 to 11 cycle PCR used barcoded and J-beta primers. TCRdb re-called the 5' RACE reads through MiXCR, storing one row per CDR3 protein. This sample has more than 650,000 distinct CDR3 sequences, with 50% to 65% found just once. Sequenced material: blood. The source is a man of 80 years or more in good health.

This clonotype has a handful of counts. The V call is TRBV6-5, the J call TRBJ2-7, with D possibly called TRBD1 or TRBD2 (5 bases each). This CDR3 has 14 amino acids. CDR1 and CDR2 from the germline V gene are MNHEY and SVGAGI. Trimming took 6 bases from V and 2 from J, leaving 14 bases between them. CDR3 coding DNA: TGTGCCAGCAGCCGAGCCGGGGCTACCTACGAGCAGTACTTC. Translating it yields CASSRAGATYEQYF.

The chain employs TRBV2 and TRBJ2-1; 9 nucleotides agree with TRBD2. The CDR3 has 16 amino acids. The trim removed 10 bases at V and 6 bases at J, leaving 16 bases unmatched. From germline, CDR1 is SNHLY and CDR2 FYNNEI. In DNA form, the CDR3 reads TGTGCCATTGATCCTCCGGGACTAGCCCCTTCCAATGAGCAGTTCTTC. Translation gives CAIDPPGLAPSNEQFF.

The V and J genes are TRBV5-1 and TRBJ2-3; D gene uncertain. CDR1 and CDR2 (germline): SGHRS, YFSETQ. V was pared by 2 bases and J by 7 bases, with 11 bases between. The CDR3 spans 13 residues. CDR3 amino acids: CASSLYLGYTQYF. CDR3 bases: TGCGCCAGCAGCTTATATCTAGGGTATACGCAGTATTTT.

The J gene is TRBJ2-3, the V gene TRBV13; D gene uncertain. This CDR3 has 13 amino acids. The V gene's germline CDR1 is PRHDT and CDR2 FYEKMQ (reference sequence). With 8 bases removed from V and 0 bases from J, the gap between germline ends came to 9 bases. CDR3 amino acids: CASGRGSTDTQYF. The CDR3 DNA reads TGTGCCAGCGGTCGTGGCAGCACAGATACGCAGTATTTT.

The chain uses TRBV5-1 and TRBJ2-7; no clear D gene. Per the germline V gene, CDR1 is SGHRS and CDR2 is YFSETQ. This CDR3 contains 13 residues. V lost 1 base and J lost 6, with 11 bases in between. For the CDR3, the DNA is TGCGCCAGCAGCTTGCGAGTAGCTTCCGAGCAGTACTTC. It encodes CASSLRVASEQYF.

The genes are TRBV12-3 or TRBV12-4 and TRBJ1-2; D is possibly TRBD1 (6 bases). Trimming cost V 3 bases and J 2 bases, with 10 bases left between them. CDR3 size: 14 residues. The CDR3 loop reads CASSFGRGNYGYTF. The CDR3 bases are TGTGCCAGCAGTTTCGGCAGGGGCAACTATGGCTACACCTTC.

There are a few counts of this clonotype. V gene TRBV20-1 combines with J gene TRBJ2-3; a weak D match, TRBD1 (8 bases). The ends were cut back, 6 bases at V and 14 bases at J, with 27 bases in the middle. There are 14 residues in the CDR3. Per germline, CDR1 DFQATT and CDR2 SNEGSKA (reference sequence). The CDR3 protein is CSATDRGGHRYAYF. The CDR3 region has the DNA TGCAGTGCCACCGACAGGGGAGGGCACAGATACGCGTATTTT.

This clonotype was counted a few times. The gene calls are TRBV10-3 and TRBJ2-1; D is ambiguous. CDR3 length: 16 amino acids. The V gene lost 2 bases and the J gene lost 4 bases, with 15 bases spanning the gap. In germline, CDR1 is ENHRY, CDR2 SYGVKD. The CDR3 DNA reads TGTGCCATCAGTGAGACGACGGAGTGGGGTTACAATGAGCAGTTCTTC. It translates to CAISETTEWGYNEQFF.

This sequence joins TRBV9 and TRBJ2-5, with 8 nucleotides matching TRBD2. The assigned J gene may be wrong: the sequence end matches TRBJ2-7 better. CDR3 length equals 15 residues. Germline assignment: CDR1 SGDLS and CDR2 YYNGEE. CDR3 residues: CASSVNVGRASEQYF. Written as DNA, the CDR3 is TGTGCCAGCAGCGTAAATGTCGGGAGGGCCTCCGAGCAGTACTTC.

CDR3 loop: CASSPKRETQYF. The CDR3 DNA is TGTGCCAGCTCACCCAAGCGAGAGACCCAGTACTTC. The chain uses TRBV18 and TRBJ2-5; D not resolved. V lost 3 bases and J lost 4, with 6 bases in between. Germline V gives CDR1 KGHSH, CDR2 LQKENI. The CDR3 sequence is 12 residues long.

This clonotype was seen only once. V and J are TRBV4-2 and TRBJ2-7, with 11 positions matching TRBD2. This CDR3 has 16 residues. Losses at the gene ends were 2 bases for V and 7 bases for J; bases not matched to a gene: 10. Germline assignment: CDR1 LGHNA and CDR2 YNFKEQ. The CDR3 region has the DNA TGTGCCAGCAGCCAATCGACTAGCGGGGATTACAATGAGCAGTACTTC. Protein: CASSQSTSGDYNEQYF.

This chain links TRBV18 with TRBJ2-5; D is possibly TRBD1 (6 bases). The germline V gene encodes CDR1 KGHSH and CDR2 LQKENI. Trimming removed 0 bases from V and 7 bases from J, with 12 bases in between. The CDR3 sequence is 14 residues long. The CDR3 sequence is CASSPPFRGATQYF. The CDR3 region has the DNA TGTGCCAGCTCACCACCGTTCAGGGGAGCGACCCAGTACTTC.

The V and J genes are TRBV2 and TRBJ2-7; TRBD2 is a possible D gene (6 bases). V lost 3 bases and J 0 bases, leaving 12 bases between the germline ends. The CDR3 runs to 15 residues. CDR1 is SNHLY, CDR2 FYNNEI, per germline. The CDR3: CASSEIAVSSYEQYF. The CDR3 DNA follows: TGTGCCAGCAGTGAGATAGCGGTAAGCTCCTACGAGCAGTACTTC.

The gene calls are TRBV29-1 and TRBJ2-5; perhaps D is TRBD1 or TRBD2 (5 bases each). Looked up from germline, CDR1 is SQVTM and CDR2 is ANQGSEA. With 7 bases removed from V and 4 bases from J, the gap between germline ends came to 16 bases. The CDR3 length is 13 residues. The CDR3 region has the DNA TGCAGCGCTCGTGAGGGGTCGGGAGAGACCCAGTACTTC. Translating gives CSAREGSGETQYF.

The CDR3 is CSVVQRASGRREQYF. CDR3 nucleotide sequence: TGCAGCGTTGTCCAGAGGGCTAGCGGGAGGCGGGAGCAGTACTTC. This chain links TRBV29-1 with TRBJ2-7, with 11 bases identical to TRBD2. CDR3 length: 15 residues. CDR1 and CDR2 from the germline V gene are SQVTM and ANQGSEA. V gave up 4 bases and J gave up 7 bases; unmatched junction bases: 12.

The V call is TRBV29-1, the J call TRBJ1-4; D perhaps matches TRBD1 (5 bases). Germline-derived CDR1 and CDR2 are SQVTM and ANQGSEA. The CDR3 length is 12 residues. Between the trimmed V and J ends, which lost 1 base and 10 bases, there was a span of 10 bases. In nucleotides, the CDR3 is TGCAGCGTTGAAGTTCGGGGGGGAAAACTGTTTTTT. Residues: CSVEVRGGKLFF.

The CDR3 DNA reads TGTGCCAGCAGCCAAGAGAAGAGGGCAGTCGGGGGGAGATGGGCCTACGAGCAGTACTTC. Translating it yields CASSQEKRAVGGRWAYEQYF. The chain carries TRBV4-2 and TRBJ2-4; 7 bases fit TRBD2. The J call may be incorrect, as the DNA end agrees better with TRBJ2-7. Germline CDR1 and CDR2: LGHNA and YNFKEQ. There are 20 residues in the CDR3.

The V and J genes are TRBV20-1 and TRBJ1-2; TRBD1 is a possible D gene (6 bases). Germline CDR1 DFQATT, CDR2 SNEGSKA (reference sequence). The CDR3 has 12 amino acids. The V end was cut by 8 bases, the J end by 8 bases, with 18 bases between. The CDR3 region has the DNA TGCAGTCCACCGCAGGGGAATCAAGGCTACACCTTC. It is translated as CSPPQGNQGYTF.